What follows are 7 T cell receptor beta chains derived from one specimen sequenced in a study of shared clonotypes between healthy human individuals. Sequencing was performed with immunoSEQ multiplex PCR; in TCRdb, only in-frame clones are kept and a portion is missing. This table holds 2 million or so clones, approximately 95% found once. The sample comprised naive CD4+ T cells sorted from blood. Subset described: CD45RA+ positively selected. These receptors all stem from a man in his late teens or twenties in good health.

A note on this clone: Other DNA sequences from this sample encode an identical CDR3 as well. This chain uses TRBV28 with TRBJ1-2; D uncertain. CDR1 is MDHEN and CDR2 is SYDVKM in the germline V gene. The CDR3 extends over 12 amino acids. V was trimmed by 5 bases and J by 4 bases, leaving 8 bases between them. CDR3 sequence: CASSPRSYGYTF. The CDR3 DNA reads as TGTGCCAGCAGTCCTCGGTCCTATGGCTACACCTTC.

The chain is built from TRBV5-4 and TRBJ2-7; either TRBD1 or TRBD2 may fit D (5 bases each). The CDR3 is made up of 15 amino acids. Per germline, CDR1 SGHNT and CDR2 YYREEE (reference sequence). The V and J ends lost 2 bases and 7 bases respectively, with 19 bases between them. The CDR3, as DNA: TGTGCCAGCAGCTTAGTTGGGACGGCACGCGTGGAGCAGTACTTC. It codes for CASSLVGTARVEQYF.

For the CDR3, the DNA is TGTGCCAGCAGCTCCTACGAGGGGAATTCACCCCTCCACTTT. This encodes CASSSYEGNSPLHF. The chain is built from TRBV11-2 and TRBJ1-6, with TRBD1 as a possible D gene (5 bases). The germline gives CDR1 SGHAT, CDR2 FQNNGV. The CDR3 loop spans 14 amino acids. The V and J ends lost 4 bases and 7 bases respectively, with 11 bases between them.

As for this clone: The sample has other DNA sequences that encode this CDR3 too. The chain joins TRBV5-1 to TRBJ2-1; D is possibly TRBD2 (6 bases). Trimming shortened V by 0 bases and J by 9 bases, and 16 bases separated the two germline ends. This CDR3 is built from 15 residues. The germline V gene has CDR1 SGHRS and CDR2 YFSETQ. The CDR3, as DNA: TGCGCCAGCAGCTTGGTAACGTCAGGCGGGGCTGAGCAGTTCTTC. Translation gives CASSLVTSGGAEQFF. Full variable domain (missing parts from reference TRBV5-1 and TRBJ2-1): KAGVTQTPRYLIKTRGQQVTLSCSPISGHRSVSWYQQTPGQGLQFLFEYFSETQRNKGNFPGRFSGRQFSNSRSEMNVSTLELGDSALYLCASSLVTSGGAEQFFGPGTRLTVL.

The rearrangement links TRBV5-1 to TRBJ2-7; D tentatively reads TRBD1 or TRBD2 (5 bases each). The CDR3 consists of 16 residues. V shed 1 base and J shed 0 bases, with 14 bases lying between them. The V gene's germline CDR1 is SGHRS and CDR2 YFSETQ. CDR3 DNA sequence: TGCGCCAGCAGCTTGATAATTGGGACCGGCTCCTACGAGCAGTACTTC. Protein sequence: CASSLIIGTGSYEQYF.

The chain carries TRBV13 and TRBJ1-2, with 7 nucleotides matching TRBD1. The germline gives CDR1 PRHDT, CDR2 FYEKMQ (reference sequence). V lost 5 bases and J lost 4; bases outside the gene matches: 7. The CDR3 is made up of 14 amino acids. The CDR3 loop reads CASSGQQGTYGYTF. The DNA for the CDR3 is TGTGCCAGCAGCGGGCAACAGGGGACCTATGGCTACACCTTC.

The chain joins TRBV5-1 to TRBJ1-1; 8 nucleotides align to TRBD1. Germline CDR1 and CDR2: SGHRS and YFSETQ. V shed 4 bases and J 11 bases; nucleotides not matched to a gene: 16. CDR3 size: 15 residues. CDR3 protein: CASSGDRGVSSVAFF. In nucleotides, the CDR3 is TGCGCCAGCAGCGGTGACAGGGGCGTCTCCAGTGTGGCTTTCTTT.